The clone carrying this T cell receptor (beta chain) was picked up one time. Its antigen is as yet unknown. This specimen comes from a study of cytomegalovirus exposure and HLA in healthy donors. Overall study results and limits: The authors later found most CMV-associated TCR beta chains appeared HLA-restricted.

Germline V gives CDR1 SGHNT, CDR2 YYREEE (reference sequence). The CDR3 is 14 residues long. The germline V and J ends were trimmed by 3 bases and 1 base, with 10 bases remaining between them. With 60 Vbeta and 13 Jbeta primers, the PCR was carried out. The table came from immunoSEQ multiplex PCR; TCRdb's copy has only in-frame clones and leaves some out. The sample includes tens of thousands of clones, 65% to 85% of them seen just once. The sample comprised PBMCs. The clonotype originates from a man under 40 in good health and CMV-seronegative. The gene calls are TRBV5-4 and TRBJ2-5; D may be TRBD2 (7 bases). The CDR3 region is CASSSAGAQETQYF. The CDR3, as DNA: TGTGCCAGCAGCTCCGCGGGGGCCCAAGAGACCCAGTACTTC. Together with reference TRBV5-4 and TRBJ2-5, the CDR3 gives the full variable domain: ETGVTQSPTHLIKTRGQQVTLRCSSQSGHNTVSWYQQALGQGPQFIFQYYREEENGRGNFPPRFSGLQFPNYSSELNVNALELDDSALYLCASSSAGAQETQYFGPGTRLLVL.